The 29 T cell receptor beta chains below all came from one sample that was sequenced in a study of OX40 agonist ivuxolimab in advanced cancers. This table comes from immunoSEQ multiplex PCR, and its TCRdb copy is limited to in-frame clones, with some not included. In the table there are some 50,000 clones, 85% to 90% of which are singletons. Specimen: CD4+ or CD8+ T cells sorted from blood, collected in a trial of the OX40 agonist ivuxolimab. Source of these receptors: an adult with an advanced solid tumor such as melanoma, head and neck, liver or kidney cancer.

This sequence joins TRBV14 and TRBJ2-5, with 7 bases identical to TRBD2. The germline V gene encodes CDR1 SGHDN and CDR2 FVKESK. V lost 5 bases, J lost 5 bases, and 11 bases stayed unmatched. There are 15 residues in the CDR3. CDR3 residues: CASSLRLAEVETQYF. In DNA, the CDR3 is TGTGCCAGCAGCTTGAGACTAGCAGAAGTCGAGACCCAGTACTTC.

In regard to this clone: Its ends do not fully match the called genes, so a read error is possible. Other DNA sequences of this sample code for an identical CDR3. The V call is TRBV9, the J call TRBJ1-3, with TRBD1 as a possible D gene (6 bases). Germline V gene data show CDR1 as SGDLS and CDR2 as YYNGEE. The CDR3 sequence is 15 residues long. The CDR3 DNA is TGCGCCAGCAGCGCGATGACAGGCTCTGGAAACACCATATATTTT. Amino acid sequence: CASSAMTGSGNTIYF.

A single count supports this clone. The chain combines TRBV4-2 with TRBJ2-5; no definite D call. V was pared by 0 bases and J by 5 bases, with 10 bases between. The CDR3 is made up of 14 amino acids. From germline, CDR1 is LGHNA and CDR2 YNFKEQ. The CDR3 loop reads CASSQEPGRETQYF. The DNA of the CDR3 is TGTGCCAGCAGCCAAGAACCCGGAAGGGAGACCCAGTACTTC.

This chain connects TRBV4-2 to TRBJ2-2; 9 positions agree with TRBD2. From germline, CDR1 is LGHNA and CDR2 YNFKEQ. Trimming took 8 bases from V and 7 from J; bases not matched to a gene: 14. The CDR3 has 16 amino acids. CDR3 nucleotides: TGTGCCAGCTGCTATAGCGGGAGTGAGAAAAACGGGGAGCTGTTTTTT. This codes for CASCYSGSEKNGELFF.

This clone was seen a few times. The chain uses TRBV7-6 and TRBJ2-7, with TRBD1 matching over 7 bases. CDR3 size: 12 residues. Unmatched junction bases numbered 3, after V lost 4 bases and J lost 6 bases. Germline CDR1 is SGHVS and CDR2 is FNYEAQ. The CDR3 DNA follows: TGTGCCAGCAGCTCGACAGGGCCCGAGCAGTACTTC. It encodes CASSSTGPEQYF.

The rearrangement uses TRBV15 and TRBJ1-5; D not certain. The V gene lost 0 bases and the J gene lost 8 bases, with 8 bases spanning the gap. This CDR3 spans 13 amino acids. Germline-derived CDR1 and CDR2 are LNHNV and YYDKDF (reference sequence). Here the CDR3 DNA reads TGTGCCACCAGCAGAGATAAGATCGAGCCCCAGCATTTT. This translates into CATSRDKIEPQHF.

This chain joins TRBV30 and TRBJ2-7, with 13 positions matching TRBD2. J lost 7 bases, V lost 2 bases, and 8 bases had no gene match. Germline CDR1 reads GTSNPN; CDR2 reads SVGIG (reference sequence). CDR3 size: 15 residues. CDR3 nucleotide sequence: TGTGCCTGGAGTACACGACTAGCGGGAGGTGGGGAGCAGTACTTC. Residues: CAWSTRLAGGGEQYF.

This clone was detected only once. The chain is built from TRBV2 and TRBJ2-3; D ambiguous. V was shortened by 7 bases and J by 7 bases, with 9 bases between the two germline ends. This CDR3 is 11 amino acids long. CDR1 and CDR2 from the germline V gene are SNHLY and FYNNEI. The CDR3 nucleotides are TGTGCCAGCAACCAAGCGAATACGCAGTATTTT. It yields the protein CASNQANTQYF.

The rearrangement uses TRBV28 and TRBJ1-4; tentative D call: TRBD1 (5 bases). The CDR3 has 14 residues. The germline V and J ends were trimmed by 4 bases and 5 bases, with 11 bases remaining between them. From germline, CDR1 is MDHEN and CDR2 SYDVKM. CDR3 coding DNA: TGTGCCAGCAGTTCAGGGTTGGGAAATGAAAAACTGTTTTTT. This sequence encodes CASSSGLGNEKLFF.

The genes are TRBV5-1 and TRBJ2-7; 7 nucleotides align to TRBD2. CDR1 is SGHRS, CDR2 YFSETQ, per germline. This CDR3 has 16 amino acids. V gave up 5 bases and J gave up 0 bases; unmatched junction bases: 11. CDR3 loop: CASSRSGTSHSYEQYF. In DNA, the CDR3 is TGCGCCAGCAGTAGGAGCGGGACGAGCCACTCCTACGAGCAGTACTTC. The full variable domain, its missing parts supplied by reference TRBV5-1 and TRBJ2-7, is KAGVTQTPRYLIKTRGQQVTLSCSPISGHRSVSWYQQTPGQGLQFLFEYFSETQRNKGNFPGRFSGRQFSNSRSEMNVSTLELGDSALYLCASSRSGTSHSYEQYFGPGTRLTVT.

This chain uses TRBV7-3 with TRBJ2-5; TRBD1 is a possible D gene (5 bases). CDR3 length equals 16 residues. Looked up from germline, CDR1 is SGHTA and CDR2 is FQGTGA. V lost 2 bases, J lost 2 bases, and 15 bases lay in between. The CDR3 nucleotides are TGTGCCAGCAGCTTATGGCGGACAATGGCACAAGAGACCCAGTACTTC. Translating gives CASSLWRTMAQETQYF.

The V call is TRBV6-1, the J call TRBJ2-7, with 8 bases aligning to TRBD1. The CDR3 runs to 15 residues. CDR1 MNHNS and CDR2 SASEGT come from the germline V gene. J gave up 4 bases and V 6 bases, and 11 bases lay outside the gene matches. The CDR3 spells CASRGASTGAYEQYF. CDR3 DNA sequence: TGTGCCAGCAGAGGGGCTTCGACAGGGGCTTACGAGCAGTACTTC.

The CDR3 DNA sequence: TGTGCCAGCAGTTACTCGACTTCCAGGCCTGGGGAGACCCAGTACTTC. Amino acid sequence: CASSYSTSRPGETQYF. The chain carries TRBV6-5 and TRBJ2-5; the D is unclear. Germline CDR1 reads MNHEY; CDR2 reads SVGAGI. CDR3 length equals 16 residues. Trimming cost V 0 bases and J 5 bases, with 16 bases left between them.

The table lists this clone with a few counts. The chain couples TRBV6-1 to TRBJ1-5, with 8 bases lining up with TRBD1. Per the germline V gene, CDR1 is MNHNS and CDR2 is SASEGT. This CDR3 has 17 amino acids. The V gene end was trimmed by 4 bases and the J gene end by 6 bases; junction bases not matched to a gene: 14. The CDR3 DNA reads TGTGCCAGCAGTGCGCAGGGGGCACAGTTATCTGGTCAGCCCCAGCATTTT. It yields the protein CASSAQGAQLSGQPQHF.

The chain is built from TRBV9 and TRBJ2-1; no clear D. V was pared by 4 bases and J by 6 bases, with 35 bases between. The germline CDR1 and CDR2 sequences are SGDLS and YYNGEE. CDR3 size: 21 residues. CDR3 amino acids: CASSSPPSRVMSPSELNEQFF. The CDR3 bases are TGTGCCAGCAGCTCACCCCCGAGCCGGGTTATGAGTCCTTCCGAACTCAATGAGCAGTTCTTC.

The CDR3 bases are TGTGCCAGCCTAGCCGGGACTAGCGACCACAATGAGCAGTTCTTC. Encoded protein: CASLAGTSDHNEQFF. J is TRBJ2-1 and V is TRBV2; TRBD2 matches 10 bases. The germline V gene has CDR1 SNHLY and CDR2 FYNNEI. Trimming cost V 8 bases and J 5 bases; bases outside gene matches: 9. The CDR3 covers 15 residues.

This rearrangement joins TRBV5-1 to TRBJ2-2; TRBD2 matches at 12 bases. J lost 6 bases, V lost 2 bases, and 5 bases had no gene match. The CDR3 spans 16 residues. Per the germline V gene, CDR1 is SGHRS and CDR2 is YFSETQ. In nucleotides, the CDR3 is TGCGCCAGCAGCTTCTTGCTAGCGGGGGGGGCCGGGGAGCTGTTTTTT. This gives the protein CASSFLLAGGAGELFF.

The gene calls are TRBV11-2 and TRBJ2-1; 10 bases match TRBD2. J gave up 9 bases and V 5 bases, and 7 bases lay outside the gene matches. Germline CDR1 reads SGHAT; CDR2 reads FQNNGV. This CDR3 is built from 14 residues. The CDR3 reads CASSALAGASEQFF. CDR3 coding DNA: TGTGCCAGCAGCGCCCTAGCGGGAGCCAGTGAGCAGTTCTTC.

DNA of the CDR3: TGTGCCAGCACCACAGGGTACTCTGGAAACACCATATATTTT. This sequence encodes CASTTGYSGNTIYF. The V and J genes are TRBV2 and TRBJ1-3; D perhaps matches TRBD1 (6 bases). With 7 bases removed from V and 0 bases from J, the gap between germline ends came to 10 bases. The CDR3 is made up of 14 amino acids. The germline V gene has CDR1 SNHLY and CDR2 FYNNEI.

Written as DNA, the CDR3 is TGTGCCAGCAGTTTACGAGGACAGCCTTACAATGAGCAGTTCTTC. Translating it yields CASSLRGQPYNEQFF. The rearrangement links TRBV28 to TRBJ2-1, with a tentative D call TRBD1 (6 bases). This CDR3 spans 15 amino acids. Germline V gene lookup returns CDR1 MDHEN and CDR2 SYDVKM. V was cut by 2 bases and J by 4 bases, with 12 bases left in between.

The chain joins TRBV5-1 to TRBJ1-2; the D is unclear. There are 14 residues in the CDR3. CDR1 is SGHRS, CDR2 YFSETQ, per germline. The germline V and J ends were trimmed by 0 bases and 5 bases, with 11 bases remaining between them. The DNA of the CDR3 is TGCGCCAGCAGCTTGGCCGACGTGCGTTATGGCTACACCTTC. It yields the protein CASSLADVRYGYTF.

V usage is TRBV2 and J usage is TRBJ2-7; D is possibly TRBD1 (6 bases). V gave up 7 bases and J gave up 1 base, with 11 bases separating them. The CDR3 loop spans 13 amino acids. The germline V gene has CDR1 SNHLY and CDR2 FYNNEI. The CDR3 sequence: CASKVQGSYEQYF. CDR3 DNA: TGTGCCAGCAAAGTACAGGGTTCCTACGAGCAGTACTTC.

The rearrangement links TRBV19 to TRBJ2-1; 12 bases are a match to TRBD2. CDR3 length equals 15 residues. Per the germline V gene, CDR1 is LNHDA and CDR2 is SQIVND (reference sequence). The junction had 5 bases not matched to a gene; V was cut back by 3 bases and J by 8 bases. CDR3 protein: CASSISSGRAYEQFF. As DNA, the CDR3 is TGTGCCAGTAGTATCTCTAGCGGGAGGGCCTATGAGCAGTTCTTC.

The chain carries TRBV29-1 and TRBJ2-3; 15 positions agree with TRBD2. Germline V gene data show CDR1 as SQVTM and CDR2 as ANQGSEA. CDR3 length equals 15 residues. The V gene end was trimmed by 6 bases and the J gene end by 5 bases; junction bases not matched to a gene: 6. The chain's CDR3 is CSVRTSGRGKDTQYF. DNA for the CDR3: TGCAGCGTACGGACTAGCGGGAGGGGGAAAGATACGCAGTATTTT.

V is TRBV25-1 and J is TRBJ1-1; unclear D gene. Germline CDR1 and CDR2: MGHDK and SYGVNS. This CDR3 contains 14 residues. V was cut by 3 bases and J by 0 bases, with 8 bases left in between. The CDR3 sequence is CASSDGQLNTEAFF. The CDR3 DNA follows: TGTGCCAGCAGTGATGGTCAGTTGAACACTGAAGCTTTCTTT. The full variable domain, rest sourced from reference TRBV25-1 and TRBJ1-1, is EADIYQTPRYLVIGTGKKITLECSQTMGHDKMYWYQQDPGMELHLIHYSYGVNSTEKGDLSSESTVSRIRTEHFPLTLESARPSHTSQYLCASSDGQLNTEAFFGQGTRLTVV.

This clone appeared a few times. This chain connects TRBV18 to TRBJ1-5, with D possibly matching TRBD1 (6 bases). In germline, CDR1 is KGHSH, CDR2 LQKENI. V lost 2 bases and J lost 5, with 10 bases in between. The CDR3 has 14 amino acids. CDR3 region: CASSPSQGHQPQHF. CDR3 coding DNA: TGTGCCAGCTCACCATCACAGGGCCATCAGCCCCAGCATTTT.

The chain employs TRBV6-5 and TRBJ1-5; 8 nucleotides line up with TRBD1. Per the germline V gene, CDR1 is MNHEY and CDR2 is SVGAGI. Trimming cost V 11 bases and J 6 bases; bases outside gene matches: 9. The CDR3 is 13 residues long. This CDR3 reads CASTTGGRQPQHF. Written as DNA, the CDR3 is TGTGCCTCAACCACAGGGGGACGTCAGCCCCAGCATTTT.

V is TRBV15 and J is TRBJ2-1; 13 nucleotides line up with TRBD2. This CDR3 comprises 16 residues. J lost 3 bases, V lost 5 bases, and 4 bases had no gene match. CDR1 is LNHNV, CDR2 YYDKDF, per germline (reference sequence). This CDR3 is CATSDWTSGSYNEQFF. CDR3 bases: TGTGCCACCAGCGACTGGACTAGCGGGAGCTACAATGAGCAGTTCTTC.

The V call is TRBV4-1, the J call TRBJ2-3; D is perhaps TRBD2 (6 bases). The germline V gene encodes CDR1 MGHRA and CDR2 YSYEKL. V dropped 3 bases and J dropped 4 bases, with 8 bases sitting between them. The CDR3 runs to 13 residues. CDR3 protein: CASSQGTPDTQYF. CDR3 bases: TGCGCCAGCAGCCAGGGGACTCCAGATACGCAGTATTTT.